A selection of T cell receptor beta chains follows, all from one sample in a study of blood T cell repertoires in COVID-19. The method was immunoSEQ multiplex PCR; TCRdb's version includes in-frame clones alone and lacks a portion of them. The data show 270,000 or so clones, approximately 85% seen once. Sample: PBMCs or T cells enriched from blood (not recorded which). The receptors were sampled from a woman between 50 and 59 years old who had been exposed to COVID-19. CDR3s leave out the opening cysteine and the closing phenylalanine or tryptophan. D genes are given only for firm matches. Size tells how often a clone was seen (once, few, many) or the class of an expanded clone, and some rows leave it out.

v_call clone_size d_call cdr3_aa
TRBV19 once TRBD2 ASSWPGRADTQY
TRBV6-1 - TRBD1 ASSERQGLLGGYT
TRBV12-5 - TRBD2 ASAQGLAGGRETQY
TRBV9 - TRBD1 ASSKQGPDTQY
TRBV28 - - ASSLNSRQPQH
TRBV25-1 - - ASSEYGHPLKEKLF
TRBV28 - - ASSAQGFESEQY
TRBV6-2/TRBV6-3 - - ASSYSSVNTAKQY
TRBV25-1 - - ASSESDNRGGYT
TRBV24-1 - - ATSEPGSGGYT
TRBV3-1/TRBV3-2 - TRBD2 ASSPSGGTGELF
TRBV6-4 - - ASTPLTRRYTEAF
TRBV19 - TRBD1 ASSPRDRGSYGYT
TRBV20-1 - - SASMGARSNQPQH
TRBV30 - - AWSVSSGDQPQH
TRBV24-1 few TRBD1 ATSSGTEFNQPQH
TRBV11-1 - - ASSSRGDRFIDEQY
TRBV7-6 once - ASSLGQGTEAF
TRBV6-1 - - ASSEVQGRAYAKELF
TRBV6-5 few - ASSYSGRMNTEAF
TRBV9 - - ASSVEPGGYNEQF
TRBV6-1 - - ASSEVRGSNQPQH
TRBV28 - - ASSLPNSGEDKAF
TRBV19 few - ASSSLRNSPLH
TRBV9 - - ASSVKARADTIY
TRBV30 - - AWTRQEPYGYT
TRBV7-2 - - ASSSDSQETQY
TRBV9 - TRBD1 ASSVGTGADTQY
TRBV15 - - ATSREGEGYGYT
TRBV29-1 - TRBD1 SVGDRGIGYT
TRBV6-6 - - ASSSRNQPQH
TRBV5-1 - TRBD1 ASSLAVGTGRGYT
TRBV11-2 - - ASSLFPQAPTNYGYT
TRBV5-6 - - ASSSIQGYEQY
TRBV19 - - ASSTPGDYGYT
TRBV6-1 - - ASSEGGPLRAF
TRBV29-1 - - SVEDSISRVFRNTEAF
TRBV6-4 - - ASSPDRSTGELF
TRBV2 - TRBD1 ATRDRASYEQY
TRBV30 once TRBD2 AWSAAGGRTDTQY
TRBV4-2 - - ASRKGGITEAF
TRBV27 - - ASSPTGGFDEKLF
TRBV9 - - ASSVARTENEQF
TRBV10-3 - TRBD1 AIGGQGFSGNTIY
TRBV11-1 - TRBD2 ASSLLAGGPGGELF
TRBV28 - - ASTQTGTEAF
TRBV4-1 - - ASSQTQDGQLYGYT
TRBV12-3/TRBV12-4 - TRBD1 ASSSTGTGGYT
TRBV9 - - ASSVGTAINSPLH
TRBV3-1/TRBV3-2 - - ASSPPRRTGELF
TRBV29-1 - TRBD1 SVADRVGEKLF
TRBV29-1 - - SSVRRLMNTEAF
TRBV6-1 once TRBD1 ASSETGEETQY
TRBV5-4 - TRBD1 ASSSGTGFSPTYEQY
TRBV11-2 - - ASSLEGDGYT
TRBV19 - TRBD1 ASSIDQGQGAVNGYT
TRBV10-2 few TRBD1 ASSDLQGAQAGANVLT